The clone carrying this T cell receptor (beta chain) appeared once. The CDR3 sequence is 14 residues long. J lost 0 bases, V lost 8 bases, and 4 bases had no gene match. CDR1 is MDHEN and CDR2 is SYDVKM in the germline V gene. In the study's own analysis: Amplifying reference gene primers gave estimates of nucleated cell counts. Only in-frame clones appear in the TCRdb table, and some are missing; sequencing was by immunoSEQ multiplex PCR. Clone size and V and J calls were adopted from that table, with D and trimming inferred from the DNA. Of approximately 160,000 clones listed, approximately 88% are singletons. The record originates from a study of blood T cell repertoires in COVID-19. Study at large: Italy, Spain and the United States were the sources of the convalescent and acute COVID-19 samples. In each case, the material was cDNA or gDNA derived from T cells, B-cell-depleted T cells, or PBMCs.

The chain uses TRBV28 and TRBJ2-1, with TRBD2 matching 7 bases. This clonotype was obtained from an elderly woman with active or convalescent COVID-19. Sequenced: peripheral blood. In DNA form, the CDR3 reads TGTGCCAGCGGTCCGGGAGGCTCCTACAATGAGCAGTTCTTC. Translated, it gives CASGPGGSYNEQFF.